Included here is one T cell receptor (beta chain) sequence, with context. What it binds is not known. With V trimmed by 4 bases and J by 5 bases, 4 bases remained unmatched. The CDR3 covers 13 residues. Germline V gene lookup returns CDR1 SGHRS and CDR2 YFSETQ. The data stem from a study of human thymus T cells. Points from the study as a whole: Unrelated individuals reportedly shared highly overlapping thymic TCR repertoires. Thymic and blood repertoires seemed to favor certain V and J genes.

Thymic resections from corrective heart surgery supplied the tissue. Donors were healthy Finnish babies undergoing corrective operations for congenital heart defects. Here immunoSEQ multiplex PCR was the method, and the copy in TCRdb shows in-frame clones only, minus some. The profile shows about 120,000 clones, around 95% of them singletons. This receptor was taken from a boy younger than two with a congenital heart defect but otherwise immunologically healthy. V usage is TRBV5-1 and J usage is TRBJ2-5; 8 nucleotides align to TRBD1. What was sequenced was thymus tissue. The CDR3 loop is CASSPDREETQYF. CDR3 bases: TGCGCCAGCAGCCCGGACAGGGAGGAGACCCAGTACTTC.